The 3 T cell receptor beta chains presented below share a single source sample, sequenced in a study of blood T cell repertoires in COVID-19. TCRdb's table, derived via immunoSEQ multiplex PCR, lists solely in-frame clones and lacks some. The sample contains 250,000 to 400,000 clones, roughly 85% of which appear only once. The material sequenced was PBMCs or T cells enriched from blood (not recorded which). The receptors shown here come from a young woman who had been exposed to COVID-19.

This clone turned up a few times. The chain combines TRBV19 with TRBJ1-4, with 8 positions matching TRBD1. V shed 3 bases and J 8 bases; nucleotides not matched to a gene: 5. This CDR3 is built from 14 residues. The germline V gene has CDR1 LNHDA and CDR2 SQIVND (reference sequence). CDR3 DNA: TGTGCCAGTAGTATTGGGACAGGACCGGAAAAACTGTTTTTT. Amino acids: CASSIGTGPEKLFF. The complete variable domain, with remaining parts taken from reference TRBV19 and TRBJ1-4, reads DGGITQSPKYLFRKEGQNVTLSCEQNLNHDAMYWYRQDPGQGLRLIYYSQIVNDFQKGDIAEGYSVSREKKESFPLTVTSAQKNPTAFYLCASSIGTGPEKLFFGSGTQLSVL.

The chain has TRBV27 and TRBJ1-5; D gene unclear. Germline V gene lookup returns CDR1 MNHEY and CDR2 SMNVEV (reference sequence). V was shortened by 3 bases and J by 4 bases, with 13 bases between the two germline ends. The CDR3 has 15 amino acids. The CDR3 protein is CASSLEVGFNQPQHF. The CDR3 coding sequence is TGTGCCAGCAGTTTGGAGGTGGGCTTTAATCAGCCCCAGCATTTT.

The V and J genes are TRBV5-8 and TRBJ1-2; unclear D gene. V was cut by 1 base and J by 4 bases, with 8 bases left in between. There are 13 residues in the CDR3. Germline V gene data show CDR1 as SGHTS and CDR2 as YDEGEE. The CDR3 protein is CASSLPGSYGYTF. CDR3 DNA: TGTGCCAGCAGCTTGCCGGGTTCCTATGGCTACACCTTC.